This entry concerns a single TCR beta chain. This CDR3 has 14 amino acids. Germline V CDR1 and CDR2: SEHNR, FQNEAQ (reference sequence). This entry belongs to a study of T-cell reconstitution after alpha-beta-depleted transplantation in children. TCRbeta library preparation incorporated unique molecular identifiers. Using its own MiXCR run on the PCR reads, TCRdb lists one record per CDR3 protein. The data show a few hundred thousand distinct CDR3 sequences, 10% seen once. The gene calls are TRBV7-9 and TRBJ2-7; the match to TRBD2 covers 8 bases. This receptor was identified in a human donor who donated a stem cell graft to a child with acute lymphoblastic leukemia. Source: PBMCs from the stem cell graft donor, taken from the stem cell graft. CDR3 sequence: CATRGGSDRYEQYF. The CDR3 nucleotides read TGTGCTACCCGGGGGGGGAGTGACCGCTACGAGCAGTACTTC.